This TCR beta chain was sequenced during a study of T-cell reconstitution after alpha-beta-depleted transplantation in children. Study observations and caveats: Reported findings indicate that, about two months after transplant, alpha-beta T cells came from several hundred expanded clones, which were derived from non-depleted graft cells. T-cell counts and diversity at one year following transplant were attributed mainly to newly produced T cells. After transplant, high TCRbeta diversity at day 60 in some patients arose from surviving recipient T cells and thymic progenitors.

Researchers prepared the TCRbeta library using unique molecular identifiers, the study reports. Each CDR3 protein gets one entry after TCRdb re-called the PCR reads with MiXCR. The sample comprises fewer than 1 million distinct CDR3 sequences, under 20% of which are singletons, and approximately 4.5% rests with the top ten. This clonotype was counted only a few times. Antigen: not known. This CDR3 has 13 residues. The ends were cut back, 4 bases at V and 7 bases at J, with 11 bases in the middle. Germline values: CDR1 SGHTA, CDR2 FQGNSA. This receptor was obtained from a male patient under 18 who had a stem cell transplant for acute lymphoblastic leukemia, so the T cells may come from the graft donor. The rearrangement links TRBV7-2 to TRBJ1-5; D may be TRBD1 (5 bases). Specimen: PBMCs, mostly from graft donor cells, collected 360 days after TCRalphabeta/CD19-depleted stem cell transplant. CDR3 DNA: TGTGCCAGCAGCTCGGGACGGTGGCAGCCCCAGCATTTT. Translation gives CASSSGRWQPQHF.